This paragraph reports one T cell receptor beta chain. The data are from a study of blood T cell repertoires in COVID-19. Study context: The United States, Italy and Spain were the sources of the acute and convalescent COVID-19 samples. PBMCs, B-cell-depleted T cells, or T cells provided the cDNA or gDNA that made up the material.

Original analysis: Using reference gene primer amplification, nucleated cell counts were estimated. Some clones are missing from TCRdb's copy, which holds only in-frame ones; the method was immunoSEQ multiplex PCR. For V, J and clone size, that table is used; D and trimming come from the DNA. The sample lists about 160,000 clones, 85% to 90% seen once, with about a tenth in the top ten. The germline V gene encodes CDR1 SGHTS and CDR2 YDEGEE. Trimming pared 4 bases from V and 4 bases from J, leaving 9 bases between. This CDR3 has 13 amino acids. One Seattle source followed patients from active infection through their disease course.

The rearrangement joins TRBV5-8 to TRBJ1-3; D call uncertain. This receptor was identified in a woman in her seventies with COVID-19, enrolled during active disease. Specimen: peripheral blood. For the CDR3, the DNA is TGTGCCAGCAGCCTACTAAGGGGAAACACCATATATTTT. It specifies CASSLLRGNTIYF.